This T cell receptor (beta chain) came from a study of molecular identifiers for immune sequencing clone quantification. The ends lost 4 bases at V and 5 bases at J; junction bases unmatched: 4. The CDR3 extends over 14 amino acids. The V gene's germline CDR1 is MNHNY and CDR2 SVGAGI (reference sequence). TCRdb fed the PCR reads into MiXCR, producing one record per CDR3 protein. Of fewer than 100,000 distinct CDR3 sequences in the sample, roughly a fifth are singletons; the top ten hold 1.1%. The TCR comes from a human donor in good health. Some libraries in this study had Jurkat cell RNA spiked in. Sequencing input: naive CD8+ T cells from blood, with Jurkat cell RNA spiked in. Documented subset: FACS-sorted CD8+CD4-CCR7+CD45RA+ naive T cells. The chain couples TRBV6-6 to TRBJ1-5; 8 nucleotides match TRBD1. CDR3 DNA: TGTGCCAGCAGTTTCGGGACAGGATATCAGCCCCAGCATTTT. Its translation is CASSFGTGYQPQHF.